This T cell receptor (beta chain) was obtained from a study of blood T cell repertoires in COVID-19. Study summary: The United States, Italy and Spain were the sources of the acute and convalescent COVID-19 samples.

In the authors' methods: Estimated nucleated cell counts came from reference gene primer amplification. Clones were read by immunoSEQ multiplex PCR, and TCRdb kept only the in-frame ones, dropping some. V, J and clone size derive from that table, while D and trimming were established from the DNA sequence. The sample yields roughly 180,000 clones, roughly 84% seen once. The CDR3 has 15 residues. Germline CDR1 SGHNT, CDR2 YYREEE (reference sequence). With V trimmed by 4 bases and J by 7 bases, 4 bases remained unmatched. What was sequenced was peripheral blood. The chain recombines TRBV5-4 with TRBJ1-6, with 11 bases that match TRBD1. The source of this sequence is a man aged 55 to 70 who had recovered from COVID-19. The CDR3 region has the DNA TGTGCCAGCAGCCCCGGGACAGGGGGGAATTCACCCCTCCACTTT. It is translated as CASSPGTGGNSPLHF.